This T cell receptor beta chain was sequenced for a study of blood T cell repertoires in COVID-19. Produced via immunoSEQ multiplex PCR; TCRdb's table is partial and in-frame only. The sample has about 180,000 clones, roughly 85% seen once. With 7 bases removed from V and 0 bases from J, the gap between germline ends came to 16 bases. Germline V CDR1 and CDR2: SGHVS, FNYEAQ. The CDR3 loop spans 16 amino acids. Cohorts were assigned according to the clinical history that participants reported. Cohort 3 recovery required two negative PCRs, clearance, or symptom resolution. The rearrangement joins TRBV7-6 to TRBJ1-3, with D tentatively TRBD1 (5 bases). Material: PBMCs or T cells enriched from blood (not recorded which). The TCR comes from a woman under 30 who had recovered from COVID-19. The CDR3 protein is CASTDSPSFSGNTIYF. CDR3 coding DNA: TGTGCCAGCACAGACAGCCCTTCCTTCTCTGGAAACACCATATATTTT.